This T cell receptor (beta chain) was captured by sequencing in a study of cytomegalovirus exposure and HLA in healthy donors (dated by TCRdb to the late 2010s). With regard to the full study: In an earlier analysis of 450 to 750 of the donors, 250 to 350 Gb of sequence data and some 100 million unique TCR beta sequences from about 179 million T cells were reported. All discovery cohort repertoires had been generated on a single sequencing platform. Of the roughly 400 genotyped donors, 81% were placed in the genetic ancestry cluster associated with self-reported Caucasian donors. An earlier analysis of 500 to 650 of the donors applied high-throughput TCR beta sequencing to assess whether each TCR beta V gene segment acted as functional or pseudogenic. To predict cytomegalovirus infection status, the study combined high-throughput TCR immunosequencing, statistical association of individual TCRs with disease status, and machine learning. Class I and class II HLA loci were covered by the typing at four-digit resolution. Several DR-DQ haplotypes were treated as single units for association and clustering because of strong linkage in the cohort. The number of typed donors differed by locus: 629-630 for A, B, C, DRB1 and DQB1; 522 for DQA1; over 600 for DPA1; and roughly 470 for DPB1. Donor age, sex, ethnicity and CMV serostatus were compiled together with the repertoire data. The study aimed to test whether signatures of past pathogen exposure could be identified by cataloging public T cell receptors. An early release covering about 600 HLA-typed donors comprised approximately 290 gigabases of sequencing data and roughly 85 million unique TCR sequences. In a later analysis, previously published TCR beta repertoires from roughly 710 donors were re-analyzed and high-resolution HLA genotyping was added so that TCR occurrence patterns could be studied. Besides the first cohort of around 700 subjects, a separate validation cohort made up of 95 to 150 different subjects was used. The later analysis used no new phenotypic data to find candidate immune exposures, relying instead on TCR beta sequences and their occurrence across donors. Using immunosequencing, the study profiled T cell repertoires from 666 subjects and related those repertoires to cytomegalovirus serostatus. Across approximately 400 genotyped donors of the cohort, an average of roughly 230,000 unique TCR beta nucleotide sequences per donor were sequenced, and approximately 17% of those sequences were non-productive. A later genetic analysis used genome-wide SNP genotypes for about 65% of the 666 donors, treating that subset as a discovery cohort. Study-wide conclusions, independent of this receptor: Correlated functional status among segregating V segments might reflect linkage disequilibrium, but an unknown experimental factor could not be ruled out. Strong co-occurrence of HLA alleles, especially DR and DQ, made assigning TCR associations to individual alleles difficult. The authors suggested that the approach could potentially be generalized to other disease states and immunological phenotypes. In a later analysis, 15,000 to 20,000 TCR beta sequences were associated with specific HLA alleles at a false discovery rate of 0.05. Three of the identified cytomegalovirus-associated TCR beta chains were confirmed in vitro to be specific for cytomegalovirus antigens. Most TCR sequences were observed very rarely across donors, whereas some public TCRs were present in many individuals. In both the original and validation cohorts, the classifier was reported to diagnose cytomegalovirus status with high specificity and sensitivity. The study listed 170 or so TCR beta chains as associated with cytomegalovirus. The cohort was sequenced for TCR beta chains only, and without alpha or paired-chain data the features that could be detected were limited. Because counts were too low, some 17 rarely observed V segments, including chromosome 9 orphons, were left out of the earlier analysis of some 640 of the donors. In a later genetic analysis, fewer N-insertions in productive TCRs were reported among donors in an Asian-associated ancestry cluster than the approximately 670-donor mean. A further reported finding was that TCR beta sequences accurately predicted the HLA-A and HLA-B alleles for most subjects in the first cohort. In a later analysis, several top co-occurrence clusters were reported to appear linked to parvovirus B19, influenza, CMV and Epstein-Barr virus. For the cohort, immune exposure information was limited to CMV serostatus. In an earlier analysis of some 540 of the donors, most TCR beta V segments appeared in productive rearrangements about 87% or about 30% of the time, broadly matching IMGT annotations. A later analysis found that TCR association rates varied across HLA loci, with DRB1 alleles showing the most associated TCRs and HLA-C alleles the fewest. Because HLA typing was missing for some donors at each locus, association tests included only the typed subset. In a later analysis, most CMV-associated TCR beta chains were found to appear HLA-restricted, with HLA associations seemingly driven largely by CMV exposure. A later genetic analysis associated a missense DCLRE1C variant with V-gene and J-gene trimming of TCR beta chains, and an independent cohort replicated the association. A group of highly shared sequence variants was considered likely to be a technical artifact of the sequencing pipeline. Compared with equally common non-associated chains, HLA-associated TCR beta chains in a later analysis were more clonally expanded and had lower generation probabilities. The presence/absence analyses assumed that sequencing depth was roughly uniform across donors, and that assumption may not be true.

Libraries were prepared through the immunoSEQ multiplex PCR assay. For the multiplex PCR, a mixture combining 60 forward primers for TCR Vbeta segments and 13 reverse primers for TCR Jbeta segments was used. The CDR3 region of rearranged TCR beta genes was amplified from genomic DNA with a multiplex PCR assay. On the Illumina HiSeq System, the amplified TCR beta libraries were sequenced as 87-base-pair reads. In the original analysis: Across the 500 to 700 repertoires, a later analysis counted 80 million or so unique TCR beta chains, some 11 million of which were shared by at least two donors. To remove PCR and sequencing errors, raw reads were error-corrected and collapsed into unique sequences using a nearest-neighbor algorithm that merged closely related sequences. To assign V, D and J gene segments, CDR3 sequences were aligned to IMGT reference sequences. Each retained sequence needed at least a six-nucleotide match to both a V gene segment and a J gene segment. Rearrangements were classified as productive when the CDR3 lacked stop codons and remained in frame with V and J, and all other rearrangements were classified as non-productive. Following IMGT convention, CDR3 was defined as the stretch from the second conserved V-encoded cysteine up to the conserved J-encoded phenylalanine. The earlier analysis of about 530 of the donors excluded any sequence lacking an unambiguous match to a single V gene segment. In an earlier analysis of roughly 500 of the donors, V segments were called functional above 56.7% productive rearrangements and were called segregating when the between-donor standard deviation exceeded 5%. A statistical classification framework was built to diagnose cytomegalovirus status from the catalog of TCR beta chain sequences. V and J gene assignment, in a later analysis, came from comparing TCR nucleotide sequences with IMGT/GENE-DB human TR gene sequences. Using the TCRdist pipeline, a later analysis assigned CDR3 sequences along with most-parsimonious VDJ recombination scenarios. In a later analysis, each TCR beta chain was defined by its CDR3 amino acid sequence together with its V-gene family, and reads lacking a unique V-gene family were excluded. To address suspected cross-contamination and a sequencing artifact, a later analysis removed approximately 600 highly shared, low-generation-probability nucleotide sequences. For each public chain, a later analysis derived a clonal expansion index from normalized ranks of inferred template counts within each repertoire. A later analysis computed generation probabilities with a VDJ recombination model fitted to out-of-frame rearrangements, and checked the results against IGoR. Hypergeometric tests were used in a later analysis to score TCR-TCR, TCR-HLA and TCR-CMV co-occurrence, with a repertoire-size bias correction applied to the TCR pairs. To estimate false discovery rates, a later analysis permuted the HLA or CMV assignments 20 times. In a later analysis, co-occurring TCRs were grouped using DBSCAN, with TCRdist sequence similarity added in when clustering inside HLA-allele-positive subsets. For co-occurrence clustering, repertoires with fewer than 30,000 or more than 120,000 public chains were excluded, along with five repertoires with anomalous nucleotide sharing. The table was pulled from immuneACCESS by TCRdb, which kept in-frame rearrangements only. Such tables lose some clones; where checked, under half of the loss comes from unresolved V genes, and the rest has no known cause. That table furnishes V, J and clone size, whereas the DNA furnished D and trimming. The sample profile shows about 160,000 clones; about 72% of them were found once. In total, the top ten clones hold 3% to 4.5% of the sample.

The cohort comprised some 680 healthy bone marrow donors. Cohort members were all nominally healthy when sampled, although unrecorded immune exposures were likely present. The donor tested CMV seropositive, placing the donor among the 289 seropositive members of the cohort. Each donor provided a peripheral blood sample, and peripheral blood mononuclear cells were used for TCR beta sequencing. Genomic DNA extraction from the blood cell samples was performed with the Qiagen DNeasy Blood Extraction Kit. Note on this clone: This receptor's antigen is unknown. Per-base qualities were not stored, and no clone one base away is much larger.

This clonotype was obtained from a man under 40 in good health and CMV-seropositive. The sample was PBMCs.

Here the CDR3 is given as CSVEGGQPYEQYF. The bases are TGCAGCGTTGAGGGCGGACAGCCCTACGAGCAGTACTTC. This receptor chain uses TRBV29-1 and TRBJ2-7; D gene: possibly TRBD1, on 6 matching bases. The germline ends are 11 bases apart after V is trimmed by 3 bases and J by 2 bases. Per the germline V gene, SQVTM is the CDR1 and ANQGSEA is the CDR2. Inclusive of the bounding cysteine and phenylalanine, the CDR3 is 13 residues long. Only the CDR3 DNA is retained, 39 bases long and in frame from the first base.